This TCR beta chain originates from a study of shared T cell receptors in the human thymus. The junction had 8 bases not matched to a gene; V was cut back by 0 bases and J by 7 bases. There are 17 residues in the CDR3. Germline V gene lookup returns CDR1 LGHNA and CDR2 YSLEER. Produced via immunoSEQ multiplex PCR; TCRdb's table is partial and in-frame only. The table lists approximately 660,000 clones, approximately 90% of them singletons, with roughly 0.0097% in the top ten. Separately, the same data were catalogued under a study of human thymus T cells. That work adds: Serving as donors were healthy Finnish infants, each of whom was having open corrective surgery for congenital heart defects. The study used thymus tissue resected during corrective heart surgery. V and J genes seemed to be used with bias in thymic and blood repertoires. The related literature has documented a marked overlap of thymic repertoires among unrelated individuals.

This TCR came from a boy under two years old with a congenital heart defect. This rearrangement joins TRBV4-3 to TRBJ2-1, with 11 bases matching TRBD2. The source material was thymocytes. CDR3 in amino acids: CASSQEPGTSGYNEQFF. CDR3 nucleotide sequence: TGCGCCAGCAGCCAAGAACCGGGGACTAGCGGCTATAATGAGCAGTTCTTC.